The clone carrying this TCR beta chain has just a few counts. PCR involved 60 Vbeta and 13 Jbeta primers. Sequencing was performed with immunoSEQ multiplex PCR; in TCRdb, only in-frame clones are kept and a portion is missing. The table includes fewer than 150,000 clones, over 65% detected once. The CDR3 length is 16 residues. V was clipped by 5 bases and J by 2 bases, with 16 bases between them. The germline gives CDR1 SEHNR, CDR2 FQNEAQ (reference sequence). This sample was taken from a study of cytomegalovirus exposure and HLA in healthy donors. The J gene is TRBJ1-3, the V gene TRBV7-9; tentative D call: TRBD1 (5 bases). The sequence came from a woman under 40 in good health and CMV-seronegative. The sequenced sample was PBMCs. The CDR3 is CASSRDGGIPGNTIYF. The DNA of the CDR3 is TGTGCCAGCAGCCGAGACGGGGGGATTCCTGGAAACACCATATATTTT.